Detailed here is one T cell receptor beta chain. This clonotype was picked up many times. Its target antigen remains unknown. The sample holds no much larger clone one base away, and base qualities are not on file. The sequencing machine was an Illumina HiSeq 2500. TCR beta libraries were prepared by quantitative 5'-RACE with molecular barcodes. The authors processed their data as follows. Disease-linked TCR variants were identified with a new computational method built on a probabilistic model of VDJ rearrangement. TCRdb itself trimmed the public reads at Q25 with fastp, ran MiXCR and retained productive beta chains. Each entry merges the rows of one CDR3 protein and shows their most common DNA and genes. In this record, the V and J calls reflect TCRdb's handling and not the investigators' own analysis. The sample includes just over 350,000 distinct CDR3 sequences, with roughly 20% observed a single time. Of the sample, approximately 14% falls within the top ten clones.

These data come from a study of CD8 T cells in ankylosing spondylitis (dated by TCRdb to the late 2010s). Broadly, across the study: To find TCR variants linked to disease, the study profiled T cell receptor beta repertoires in ankylosing spondylitis patients and healthy donors. The full study cohort comprised roughly 24 ankylosing spondylitis patients and approximately 100 healthy donors. Peripheral blood was sampled, and synovial fluid was additionally collected from ankylosing spondylitis patients. Study-wide conclusions, independent of this receptor: Some TCR beta motif variants had previously been reported in synovial fluid and blood of reactive arthritis patients, which suggested common disease-initiation mechanisms. A TCR beta motif of about 8 highly homologous amino acid variants appeared characteristic of blood from ankylosing spondylitis patients. The disease-linked clones were reported to be significantly enriched in matched synovial fluid samples from ankylosing spondylitis patients. The disease-linked clones had a CD8+ phenotype and were found at relatively low frequencies in peripheral blood.

The junction carries 13 bases between V and J, which are trimmed by 1 base and 4 bases respectively. The CDR3 contains 15 residues, cysteine and phenylalanine counted. Just CDR3 DNA is preserved here, 45 bases in frame from base 1. The CDR1 and CDR2 encoded by the germline V gene are MGHRA and YSYEKL. Source material: blood, either unsorted or a sorted T cell fraction (not recorded which). This receptor was identified in a male donor with ankylosing spondylitis or in good health (not recorded which). Recombination linked TRBV4-1 to TRBJ1-2, and the D gene may be TRBD1, 5 bases matching. CDR3 loop: CASSQVLTGPYGYTF. The nucleotide sequence reads TGCGCCAGCAGCCAAGTACTTACAGGACCCTATGGCTACACCTTC.